The T cell receptor (beta chain) described here comes from a study of T cells in Graves' hyperthyroidism and ophthalmopathy. Points from the study as a whole: Ophthalmopathy could be told apart from stable hyperthyroidism with a 13 V-J model.

CDR1 is SGDLS, CDR2 YYNGEE, per germline. The V gene lost 4 bases and the J gene lost 0 bases, with 13 bases spanning the gap. The CDR3 totals 15 residues. Template material for amplifying TCR beta CDR3 regions consisted of RNA transcripts. RT-PCR in the first round (using the HTBI primer set) targeted the TCR CDR3. MiXCR, run by TCRdb on the multiplex PCR reads, gives a single entry per CDR3 protein. This table holds about 660,000 distinct CDR3 sequences, just under 45% found once. Of note for this clonotype: Its target is unknown.

Sequencing input: peripheral blood or thyroid tissue (not recorded which). This TCR was recovered from an adult man with Graves' disease, either hyperthyroidism or ophthalmopathy (not recorded which). This sequence joins TRBV9 and TRBJ1-2; possibly TRBD1 for D (6 bases). The CDR3 DNA reads TGTGCCAGCAGCACCCGACAGGCTTCTAACTATGGCTACACCTTC. Its translation: CASSTRQASNYGYTF.